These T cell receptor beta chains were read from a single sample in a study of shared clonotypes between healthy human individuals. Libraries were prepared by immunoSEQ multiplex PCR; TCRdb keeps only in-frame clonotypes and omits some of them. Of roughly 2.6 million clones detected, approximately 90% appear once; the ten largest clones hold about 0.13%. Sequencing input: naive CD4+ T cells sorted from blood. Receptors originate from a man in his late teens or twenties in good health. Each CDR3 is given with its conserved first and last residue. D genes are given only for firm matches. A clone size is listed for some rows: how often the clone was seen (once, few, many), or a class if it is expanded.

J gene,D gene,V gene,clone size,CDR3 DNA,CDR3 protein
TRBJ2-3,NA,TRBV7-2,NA,TGTGCCAGCAACTCAGCTGACGATACGCAGTATTTT,CASNSADDTQYF
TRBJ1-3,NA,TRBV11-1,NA,TGTGCCAGCAGCATCACCCCCGCGGGGGTTACCTCTGGAAACACCATATATTTT,CASSITPAGVTSGNTIYF
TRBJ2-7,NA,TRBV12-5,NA,TGTGCTAGTGGTTTGGGCCAGGGTAGCAAGCAGTACTTC,CASGLGQGSKQYF
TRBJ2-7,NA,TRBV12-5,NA,TGTGCTAGTGGTCCCCCCTACGAGCAGTACTTC,CASGPPYEQYF
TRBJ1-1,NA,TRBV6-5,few,TGTGCCAGCAGTTACTCGCTGGGTTCTGAAGCTTTCTTT,CASSYSLGSEAFF
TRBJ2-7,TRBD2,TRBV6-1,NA,TGTGCCAGCAGGGAGACTAGCGGGAGGTACGAGCAGTACTTC,CASRETSGRYEQYF
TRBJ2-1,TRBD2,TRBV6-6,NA,TGTGCCAGCAGTCCCGGGACTAGCTCCTACAATGAGCAGTTCTTC,CASSPGTSSYNEQFF
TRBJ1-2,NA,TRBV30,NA,TGTGCCTGGAGTGGGCTTACAGGCCCCTATGGCTACACCTTC,CAWSGLTGPYGYTF
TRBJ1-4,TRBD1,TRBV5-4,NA,TGTGCCAGCAGCGACCCTCAAACAGGGGGTAATGAAAAACTGTTTTTT,CASSDPQTGGNEKLFF
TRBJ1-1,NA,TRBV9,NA,TGTGCCAGCAGCGTCTCGGGGGGCTGGAATACTGAAGCTTTCTTT,CASSVSGGWNTEAFF
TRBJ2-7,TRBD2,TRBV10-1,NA,TGCGCCAGCAGTGAGTCTGGAATAGCGGGGGGGCGTCGGTACGAGCAGTACTTC,CASSESGIAGGRRYEQYF
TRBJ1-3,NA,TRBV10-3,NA,TGTGCCAGCGAAACGGGGAGCTCTGGAAACACCATATATTTT,CASETGSSGNTIYF
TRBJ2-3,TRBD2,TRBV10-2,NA,TGCGCCATTGGGACTAGCGATAGCACAGATACGCAGTATTTT,CAIGTSDSTDTQYF
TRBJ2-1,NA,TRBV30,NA,TGTGCCTGGAGTCAGGGGGGATCCTACAATGAGCAGTTCTTC,CAWSQGGSYNEQFF
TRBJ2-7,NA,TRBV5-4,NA,TGTGCCAGCAGCCGCGGCCCGACGGCGGGCGAGCAGTACTTC,CASSRGPTAGEQYF
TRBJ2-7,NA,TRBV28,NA,TGTGCCAGCATCGGCAGGGGAACACGCGAGCAGTACTTC,CASIGRGTREQYF
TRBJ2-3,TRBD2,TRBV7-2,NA,TGTGCCAGCAGCTTATTGCCTAGCGGGGGCACAGATACGCAGTATTTT,CASSLLPSGGTDTQYF
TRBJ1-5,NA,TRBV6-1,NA,TGTGCCAGCAGTGAAACCAGGGTTCAGCCCCAGCATTTT,CASSETRVQPQHF
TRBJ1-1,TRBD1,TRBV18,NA,TGTGCCAGCTCACCCCGCGGGACAGGGGGGGGTGTAACTGAAGCTTTCTTT,CASSPRGTGGGVTEAFF
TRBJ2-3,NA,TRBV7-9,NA,TGTGCCAGCAGCTTTGGCCCGCTTCAAAGCACAGATACGCAGTATTTT,CASSFGPLQSTDTQYF
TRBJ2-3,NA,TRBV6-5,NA,TGTGCCAGCAGTTATCAACTAGCAGACACAGATACGCAGTATTTT,CASSYQLADTDTQYF
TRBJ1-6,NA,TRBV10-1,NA,TGCGCCAGCAGTGAGACGAAGGGAGATCCCCTCCACTTT,CASSETKGDPLHF
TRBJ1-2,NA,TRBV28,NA,TGTGCCAGCAGTTTCCGCAGGGGAGCTAACTATGGCTACACCTTC,CASSFRRGANYGYTF
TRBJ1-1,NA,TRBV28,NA,TGTGCCAGCAGTTTAGGGAGGGATGCTTTCTTT,CASSLGRDAFF
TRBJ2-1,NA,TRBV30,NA,TGTGCCTGGACCAAAAGCGGCGGGACTGTACAGTTCTTC,CAWTKSGGTVQFF
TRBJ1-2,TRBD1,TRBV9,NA,TGTGCCAGCAGCGCAGGGGGCGCAAGCTATGGCTACACCTTC,CASSAGGASYGYTF
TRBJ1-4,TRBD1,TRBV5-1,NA,TGCGCCAGCAGCTTGGCGGGACAGGACGAAAAACTGTTTTTT,CASSLAGQDEKLFF
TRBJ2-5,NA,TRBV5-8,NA,TGTGCCAGCAGCTTGGAGTCGAGGACAGAAGAGACCCAGTACTTC,CASSLESRTEETQYF
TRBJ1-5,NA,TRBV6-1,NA,TGTGCCAGCAGTCCGCGGGGGCAAATGAATCAGCCCCAGCATTTT,CASSPRGQMNQPQHF
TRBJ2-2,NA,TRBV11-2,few,TGTGCCAGCAGCTTCGCGGCCAACACCGGGGAGCTGTTTTTT,CASSFAANTGELFF
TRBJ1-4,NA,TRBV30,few,TGTGCCTGGAGGACGTCAGGGGACAACGTTGAAAAACTGTTTTTT,CAWRTSGDNVEKLFF
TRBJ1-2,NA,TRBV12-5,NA,TGTGCTAGTGGTTTCTATCCCCAACGTAGGGACGTAGGGTATGGCTACACCTTC,CASGFYPQRRDVGYGYTF
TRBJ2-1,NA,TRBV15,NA,TGTGCCACCAGCAGAGTAAGCTACAATGAGCAGTTCTTC,CATSRVSYNEQFF
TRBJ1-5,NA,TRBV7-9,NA,TGTGCCAGCAGCTTAGATGGCGGTAGCAATCAGCCCCAGCATTTT,CASSLDGGSNQPQHF
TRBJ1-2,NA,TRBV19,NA,TGTGCCAGCCAGACAGGCGCTCCGACTAGGTATGGCTACACCTTC,CASQTGAPTRYGYTF
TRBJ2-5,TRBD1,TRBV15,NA,TGTGCCACCAGCAGAGCTGGACAGGGAGAGACCCAGTACTTC,CATSRAGQGETQYF
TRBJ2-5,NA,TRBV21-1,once,TGTGCCAGCAGCAAAAGGAGCGGGAGCCAAGAGACCCAGTACTTC,CASSKRSGSQETQYF
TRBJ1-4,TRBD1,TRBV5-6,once,TGTGCCAGCAGATATTACAGGGGTGGTGAAAAACTGTTTTTT,CASRYYRGGEKLFF
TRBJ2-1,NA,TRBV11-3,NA,TGTGCCAGCAACACGCAGGGAGGTGAGCAGTTCTTC,CASNTQGGEQFF
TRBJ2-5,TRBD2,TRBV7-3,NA,TGTGCCAGCAGTACTAGCGGGGGCGAGACCCAGTACTTC,CASSTSGGETQYF
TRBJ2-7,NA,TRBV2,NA,TGTGCCAGCAGTGAAGACGCGTATTTGGACGAGCAGTACTTC,CASSEDAYLDEQYF
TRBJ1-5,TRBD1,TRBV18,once,TGTGCCAGCTCACCCCAGGGGGGCACGATCGTCTCTCAGCCCCAGCATTTT,CASSPQGGTIVSQPQHF
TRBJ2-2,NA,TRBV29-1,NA,TGCAGCGGCTTGAACACCGGGGAGCTGTTTTTT,CSGLNTGELFF
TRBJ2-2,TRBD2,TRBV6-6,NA,TGTGCCAGCAAGGGGACTACGGGCGGGGAGCTGTTTTTT,CASKGTTGGELFF
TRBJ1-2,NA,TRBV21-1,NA,TGTGCCAGCAGCACTTACCGGGACTGGTATGGCTACACCTTC,CASSTYRDWYGYTF
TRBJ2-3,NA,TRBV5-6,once,TGTGCCAGCAGCTTGGAGTATGGTAGCGGAGATACGCAGTATTTT,CASSLEYGSGDTQYF
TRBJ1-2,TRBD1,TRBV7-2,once,TGTGCCAGCAGCTGGGACAGGGGGCCGAACTATGGCTACACCTTC,CASSWDRGPNYGYTF
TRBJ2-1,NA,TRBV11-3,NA,TGTGCCAGCAGCGGTAGGGGGGGGCGAGAGACCTACAATGAGCAGTTCTTC,CASSGRGGRETYNEQFF
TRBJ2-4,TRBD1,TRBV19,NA,TGTGCCAGTAGTCAGGGGGCTGGCAAAAACATTCAGTACTTC,CASSQGAGKNIQYF
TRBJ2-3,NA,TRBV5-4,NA,TGTGCCAGCAGCTTGGGTAGCGGAAGCACAGATACGCAGTATTTT,CASSLGSGSTDTQYF
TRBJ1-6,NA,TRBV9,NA,TGTGCCAGCAGGGCCCGGGGTGGTAATTCACCCCTCCACTTT,CASRARGGNSPLHF
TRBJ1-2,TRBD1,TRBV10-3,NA,TGTGCCATCAGCCGAGCCGGGACAGGGGCCCTTGGTACCTATGGCTACACCTTC,CAISRAGTGALGTYGYTF
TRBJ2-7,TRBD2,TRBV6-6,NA,TGTGCCAGCAGCACTAGCGGGACCTTCGGGGAGCAGTACTTC,CASSTSGTFGEQYF
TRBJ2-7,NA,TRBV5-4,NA,TGTGCCAGCAGCTTGAGTCCAGGGTCCTACGAGCAGTACTTC,CASSLSPGSYEQYF
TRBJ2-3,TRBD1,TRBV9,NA,TGTGCCAGCAGCGTAGAAGCAGGGGGCTCGGCAAATACGCAGTATTTT,CASSVEAGGSANTQYF
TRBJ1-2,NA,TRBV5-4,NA,TGTGCCAGCAGCTTGACGGGCGGGTCTTATGGCTACACCTTC,CASSLTGGSYGYTF
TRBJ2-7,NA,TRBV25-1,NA,TGTGCCAGCAGTGTAAAAAGGGACCGACCAAGCTACGAGCAGTACTTC,CASSVKRDRPSYEQYF
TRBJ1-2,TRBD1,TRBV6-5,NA,TGTGCCAGCAGTCCTTTGACAGGGAACTATGGCTACACCTTC,CASSPLTGNYGYTF
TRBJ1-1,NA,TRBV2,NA,TGTGCCAGCAAGGGTCTGGCCCTGGTGAACACTGAAGCTTTCTTT,CASKGLALVNTEAFF